The rows below give T cell receptor beta chains drawn from one sample of a study of blood T cell repertoires in COVID-19. Measured with immunoSEQ multiplex PCR; TCRdb has only the in-frame clones, and not every one. The table shows approximately 500,000 clones, with roughly 89% occurring only once. Specimen: peripheral blood. All receptors derive from a woman aged 45-65 years with COVID-19, enrolled during active disease. CDR3s include the opening cysteine and the closing phenylalanine or tryptophan. The D gene is left open where the match is weak. Rows may omit the clone size; those that give it use once, few, many or a size class.

J,V,D,size,CDR3,DNA
TRBJ1-4,TRBV30,-,once,CAWTRAGDPNEKLFF,TGTGCCTGGACCCGGGCAGGGGACCCTAATGAAAAACTGTTTTTT
TRBJ1-5,TRBV7-9,-,-,CASSPTSGPQHF,TGTGCCAGCAGCCCGACCTCGGGGCCCCAGCATTTT
TRBJ2-7,TRBV11-3,TRBD1,-,CASSPTTGTGSEQYF,TGTGCCAGCAGCCCAACTACCGGGACAGGGAGTGAGCAGTACTTC
TRBJ1-1,TRBV5-1,TRBD1,once,CASSPRTGVLEAFF,TGCGCCAGCAGCCCAAGGACAGGGGTCCTTGAAGCTTTCTTT
TRBJ1-3,TRBV9,-,-,CASSVGDSGNTIYF,TGTGCCAGCAGCGTAGGCGACTCTGGAAACACCATATATTTT
TRBJ1-3,TRBV18,-,-,CASSPEGGSGNTIYF,TGTGCCAGCTCACCGGAGGGCGGCTCTGGAAACACCATATATTTT
TRBJ1-1,TRBV5-1,-,few,CASSLDGERNTEAFF,TGCGCCAGCAGCTTGGATGGAGAACGGAACACTGAAGCTTTCTTT
TRBJ2-7,TRBV19,-,-,CASQGRRGSYEQYF,TGTGCCAGTCAGGGGCGCAGGGGCTCCTACGAGCAGTACTTC
TRBJ1-1,TRBV3-1/TRBV3-2,-,-,CASSQEQTLWAFF,TGTGCCAGCAGCCAAGAACAGACCCTGTGGGCTTTCTTT
TRBJ1-2,TRBV7-6,-,once,CASSLGGFGFYGYTF,TGTGCCAGCAGCTTAGGAGGGTTTGGTTTTTATGGCTACACCTTC
TRBJ1-1,TRBV9,-,-,CASSVKPNTEAFF,TGTGCCAGCAGCGTAAAGCCAAACACTGAAGCTTTCTTT
TRBJ2-3,TRBV6-6,TRBD2,-,CALRPGGSTDTQYF,TGTGCCTTACGGCCGGGAGGGAGCACAGATACGCAGTATTTT
TRBJ1-2,TRBV6-5,-,-,CASRTGDYGYTF,TGTGCCAGCAGGACCGGGGACTATGGCTACACCTTC
TRBJ1-1,TRBV5-1,TRBD1,-,CASSPLTQGAANTEAFF,TGCGCCAGCAGCCCACTCACACAGGGGGCAGCGAACACTGAAGCTTTCTTT
TRBJ1-2,TRBV6-5,-,-,CASRGRGIYGYTF,TGTGCCAGCAGAGGACGGGGAATCTATGGCTACACCTTC
TRBJ1-6,TRBV12-3/TRBV12-4,-,-,CASSLGQSPLHF,TGTGCCAGCAGTTTAGGGCAATCACCCCTCCACTTT
TRBJ1-5,TRBV9,-,few,CASSVGQNQPQHF,TGTGCCAGCAGCGTAGGACAGAATCAGCCCCAGCATTTT
TRBJ1-6,TRBV13,-,-,CASSLSRVGNSPLHF,TGTGCCAGCAGCTTATCGAGGGTGGGTAACTCACCCCTCCACTTT